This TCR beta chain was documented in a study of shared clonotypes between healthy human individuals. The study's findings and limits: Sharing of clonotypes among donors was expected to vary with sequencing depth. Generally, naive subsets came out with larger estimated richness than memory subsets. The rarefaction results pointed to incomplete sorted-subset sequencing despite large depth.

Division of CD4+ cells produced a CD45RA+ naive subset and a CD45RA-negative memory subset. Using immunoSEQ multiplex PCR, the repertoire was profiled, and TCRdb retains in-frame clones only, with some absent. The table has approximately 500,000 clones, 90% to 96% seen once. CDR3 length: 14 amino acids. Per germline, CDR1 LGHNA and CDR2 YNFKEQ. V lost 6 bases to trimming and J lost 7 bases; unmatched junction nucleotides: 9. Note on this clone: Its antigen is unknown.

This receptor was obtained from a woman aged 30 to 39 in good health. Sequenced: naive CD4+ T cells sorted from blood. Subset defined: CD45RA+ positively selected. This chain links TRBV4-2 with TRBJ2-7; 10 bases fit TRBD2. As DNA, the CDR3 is TGTGCCAGCAGGAGAGCGGGAGGGCCTAGGGAGCAGTACTTC. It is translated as CASRRAGGPREQYF.